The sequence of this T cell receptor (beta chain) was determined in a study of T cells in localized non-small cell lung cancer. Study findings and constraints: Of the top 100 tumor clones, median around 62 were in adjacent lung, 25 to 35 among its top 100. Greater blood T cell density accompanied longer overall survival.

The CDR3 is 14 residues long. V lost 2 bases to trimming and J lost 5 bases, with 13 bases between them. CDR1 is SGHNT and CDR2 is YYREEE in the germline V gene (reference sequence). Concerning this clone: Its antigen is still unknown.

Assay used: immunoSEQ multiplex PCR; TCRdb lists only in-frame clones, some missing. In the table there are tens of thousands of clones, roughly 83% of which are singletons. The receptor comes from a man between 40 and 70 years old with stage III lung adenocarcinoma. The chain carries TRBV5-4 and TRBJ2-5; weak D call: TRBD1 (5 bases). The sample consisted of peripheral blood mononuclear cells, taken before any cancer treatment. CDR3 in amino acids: CASSFGASWETQYF. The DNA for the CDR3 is TGTGCCAGCAGCTTTGGGGCCTCTTGGGAGACCCAGTACTTC.